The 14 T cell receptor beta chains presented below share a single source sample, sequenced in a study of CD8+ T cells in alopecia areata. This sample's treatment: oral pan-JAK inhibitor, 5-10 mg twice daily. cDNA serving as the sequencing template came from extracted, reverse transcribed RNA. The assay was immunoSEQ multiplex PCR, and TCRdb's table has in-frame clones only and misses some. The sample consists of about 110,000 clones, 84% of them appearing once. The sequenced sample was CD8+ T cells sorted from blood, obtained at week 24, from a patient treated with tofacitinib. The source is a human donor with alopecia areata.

The CDR3 sequence is CSAFEQGLGTEAFF. The CDR3 DNA is TGCAGCGCCTTCGAACAGGGTCTGGGGACTGAAGCTTTCTTT. This chain links TRBV29-1 with TRBJ1-1, with D possibly being TRBD1 (6 bases). With 7 bases removed from V and 5 bases from J, the gap between germline ends came to 20 bases. The CDR3 totals 14 residues. Germline V gene sequence: CDR1 SQVTM, CDR2 ANQGSEA.

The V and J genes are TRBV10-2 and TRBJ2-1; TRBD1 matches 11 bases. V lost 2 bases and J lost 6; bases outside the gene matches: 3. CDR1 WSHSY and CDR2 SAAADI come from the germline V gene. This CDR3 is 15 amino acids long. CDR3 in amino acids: CASSEGTGGVNEQFF. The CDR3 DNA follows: TGCGCCAGCAGTGAGGGGACAGGGGGAGTCAATGAGCAGTTCTTC.

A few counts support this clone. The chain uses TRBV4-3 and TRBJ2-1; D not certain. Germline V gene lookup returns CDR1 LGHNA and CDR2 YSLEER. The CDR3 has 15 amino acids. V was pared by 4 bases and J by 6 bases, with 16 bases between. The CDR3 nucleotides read TGCGCCAGCAGCCCACGACTCAACCCAGGCAATGAGCAGTTCTTC. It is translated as CASSPRLNPGNEQFF.

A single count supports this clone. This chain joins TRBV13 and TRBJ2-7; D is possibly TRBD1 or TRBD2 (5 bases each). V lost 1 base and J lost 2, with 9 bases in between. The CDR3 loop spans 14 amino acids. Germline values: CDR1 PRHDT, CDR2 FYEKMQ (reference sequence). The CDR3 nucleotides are TGTGCCAGCAGCTTAGACGGGGCCCCCTACGAGCAGTACTTC. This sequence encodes CASSLDGAPYEQYF.

This chain's CDR3 is CASSMVPLDTQYF. The CDR3 coding sequence is TGTGCCAGTAGTATGGTACCCCTCGATACGCAGTATTTT. The V gene is TRBV19, the J gene TRBJ2-3; D not certain. Looked up from germline, CDR1 is LNHDA and CDR2 is SQIVND (reference sequence). This CDR3 has 13 residues. Trimming stripped 3 bases from V and 6 bases from J, with 10 bases between.

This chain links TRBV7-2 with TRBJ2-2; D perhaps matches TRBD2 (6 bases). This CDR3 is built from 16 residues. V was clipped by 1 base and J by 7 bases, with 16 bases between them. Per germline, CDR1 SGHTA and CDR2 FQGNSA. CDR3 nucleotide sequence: TGTGCCAGCAGCTTAGGGGAGTGGACTAACGACGGGGAGCTGTTTTTT. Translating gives CASSLGEWTNDGELFF.

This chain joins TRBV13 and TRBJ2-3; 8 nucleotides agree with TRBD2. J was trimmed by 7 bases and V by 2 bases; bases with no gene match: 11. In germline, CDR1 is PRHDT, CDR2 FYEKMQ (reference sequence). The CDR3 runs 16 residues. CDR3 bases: TGTGCCAGCAGCTTACGAACTAGCGGACCACAGAATACGCAGTATTTT. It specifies CASSLRTSGPQNTQYF.

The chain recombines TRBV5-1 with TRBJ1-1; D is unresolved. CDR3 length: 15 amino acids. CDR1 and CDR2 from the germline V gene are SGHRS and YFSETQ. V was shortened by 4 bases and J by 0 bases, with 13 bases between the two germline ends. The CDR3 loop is CASSPGSGVNTEAFF. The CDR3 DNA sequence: TGCGCCAGCAGCCCAGGAAGCGGTGTGAACACTGAAGCTTTCTTT.

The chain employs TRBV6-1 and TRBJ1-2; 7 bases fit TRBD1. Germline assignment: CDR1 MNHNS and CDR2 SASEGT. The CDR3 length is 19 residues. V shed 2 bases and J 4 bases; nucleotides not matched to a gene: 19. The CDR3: CASSERIGTAYEWSYGYTF. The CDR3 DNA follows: TGTGCCAGCAGTGAAAGGATTGGGACAGCCTACGAGTGGTCCTATGGCTACACCTTC.

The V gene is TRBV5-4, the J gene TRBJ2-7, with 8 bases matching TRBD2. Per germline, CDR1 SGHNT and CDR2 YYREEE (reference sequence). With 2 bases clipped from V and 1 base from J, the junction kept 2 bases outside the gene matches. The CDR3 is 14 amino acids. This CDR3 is CASSFRGGSYEQYF. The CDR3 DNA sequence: TGTGCCAGCAGCTTCCGGGGGGGGTCCTACGAGCAGTACTTC.

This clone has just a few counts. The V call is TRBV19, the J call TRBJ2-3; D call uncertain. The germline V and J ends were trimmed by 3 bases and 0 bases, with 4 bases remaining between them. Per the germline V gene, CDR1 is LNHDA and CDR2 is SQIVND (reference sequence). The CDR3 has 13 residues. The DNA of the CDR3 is TGTGCCAGTAGTATGCAGAGCACAGATACGCAGTATTTT. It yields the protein CASSMQSTDTQYF.

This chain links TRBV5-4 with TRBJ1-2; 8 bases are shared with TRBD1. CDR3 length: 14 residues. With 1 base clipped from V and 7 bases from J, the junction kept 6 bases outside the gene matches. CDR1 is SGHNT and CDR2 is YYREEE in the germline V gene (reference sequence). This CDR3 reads CASSLSGTGTGYTF. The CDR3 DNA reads TGTGCCAGCAGCTTGAGTGGGACAGGCACTGGCTACACCTTC.

This CDR3 is CASSWGQGDSPLHF. The CDR3 nucleotides read TGCGCCAGCAGCTGGGGACAGGGAGATTCACCCCTCCACTTT. The J gene is TRBJ1-6, the V gene TRBV5-1; 9 positions agree with TRBD1. With V trimmed by 3 bases and J by 8 bases, 3 bases remained unmatched. This CDR3 is built from 14 residues. The V gene's germline CDR1 is SGHRS and CDR2 YFSETQ. Combining the CDR3 with reference TRBV5-1 and TRBJ1-6 gives the whole variable domain KAGVTQTPRYLIKTRGQQVTLSCSPISGHRSVSWYQQTPGQGLQFLFEYFSETQRNKGNFPGRFSGRQFSNSRSEMNVSTLELGDSALYLCASSWGQGDSPLHFGNGTRLTVT.

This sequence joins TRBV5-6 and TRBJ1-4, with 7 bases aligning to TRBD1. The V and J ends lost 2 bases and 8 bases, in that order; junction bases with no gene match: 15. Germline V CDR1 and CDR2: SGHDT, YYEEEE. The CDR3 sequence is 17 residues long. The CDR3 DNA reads TGTGCCAGCAGCTTTTCTCCGGACCTACAGGGGACCGAAAAACTGTTTTTT. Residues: CASSFSPDLQGTEKLFF. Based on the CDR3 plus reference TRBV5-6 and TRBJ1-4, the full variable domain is DAGVTQSPTHLIKTRGQQVTLRCSPKSGHDTVSWYQQALGQGPQFIFQYYEEEERQRGNFPDRFSGHQFPNYSSELNVNALLLGDSALYLCASSFSPDLQGTEKLFFGSGTQLSVL.